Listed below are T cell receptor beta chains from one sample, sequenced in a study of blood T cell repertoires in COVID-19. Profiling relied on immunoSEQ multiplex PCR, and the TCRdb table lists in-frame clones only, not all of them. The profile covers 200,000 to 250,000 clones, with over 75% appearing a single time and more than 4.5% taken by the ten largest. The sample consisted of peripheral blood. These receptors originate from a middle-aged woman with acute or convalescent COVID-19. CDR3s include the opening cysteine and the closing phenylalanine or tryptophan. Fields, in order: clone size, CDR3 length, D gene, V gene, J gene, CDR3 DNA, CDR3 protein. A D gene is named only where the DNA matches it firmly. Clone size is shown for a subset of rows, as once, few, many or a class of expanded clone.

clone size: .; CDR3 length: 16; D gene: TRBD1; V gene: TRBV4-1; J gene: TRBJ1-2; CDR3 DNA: TGCGCCAGCAGCCAAGAGGGGACAGGCGTTAACTATGGCTACACCTTC; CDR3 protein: CASSQEGTGVNYGYTF
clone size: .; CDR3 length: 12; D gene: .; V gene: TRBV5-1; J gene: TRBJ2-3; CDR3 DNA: TGCGCCAGCAGCTTCTCGGGGGATACGCAGTATTTT; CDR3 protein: CASSFSGDTQYF
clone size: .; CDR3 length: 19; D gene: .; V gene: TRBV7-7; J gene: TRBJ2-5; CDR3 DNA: TGTGCCAGCAGCTTGGGGAGGTTATTGGGGACCCCTGGGGTAGAGACCCAGTACTTC; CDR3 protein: CASSLGRLLGTPGVETQYF
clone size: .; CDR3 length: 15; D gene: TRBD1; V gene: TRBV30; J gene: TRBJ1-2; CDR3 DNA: TGTGCCTGGAGGGGAACCGGGACAGCCTTCTATGGCTACACCTTC; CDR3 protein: CAWRGTGTAFYGYTF
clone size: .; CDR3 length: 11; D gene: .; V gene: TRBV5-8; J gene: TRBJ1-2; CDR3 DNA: TGTGCCAGCAGCAACTCTTATGGCTACACCTTC; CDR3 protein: CASSNSYGYTF
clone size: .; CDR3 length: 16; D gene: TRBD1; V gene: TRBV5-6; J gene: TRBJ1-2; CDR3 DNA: TGTGCCAGCAGCTTGCCCACAGGGGACGAGGGCTATGGCTACACCTTC; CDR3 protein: CASSLPTGDEGYGYTF
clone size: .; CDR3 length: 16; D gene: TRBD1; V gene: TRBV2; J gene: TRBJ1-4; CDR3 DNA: TGTGCCAGCATACGGACAGGACAGGGGTCTAATGAAAAACTGTTTTTT; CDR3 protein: CASIRTGQGSNEKLFF
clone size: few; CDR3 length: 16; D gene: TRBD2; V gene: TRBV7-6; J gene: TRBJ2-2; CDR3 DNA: TGTGCCAGCAGCTTAGGACTAGCGGGGGGCACCGGGGAGCTGTTTTTT; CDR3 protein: CASSLGLAGGTGELFF
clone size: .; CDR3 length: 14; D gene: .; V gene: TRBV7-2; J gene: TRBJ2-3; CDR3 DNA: TGTGCCAGCAGCTTAGTGGCCTCCACAGATACGCAGTATTTT; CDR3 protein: CASSLVASTDTQYF
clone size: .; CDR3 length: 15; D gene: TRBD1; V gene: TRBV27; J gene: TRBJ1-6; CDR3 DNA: TGTGCCAGCACCGACCCGGGACAGGGGAGATCACCCCTCCACTTT; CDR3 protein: CASTDPGQGRSPLHF
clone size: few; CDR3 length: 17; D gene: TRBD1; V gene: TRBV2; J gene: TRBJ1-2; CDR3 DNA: TGTGCCAGCAGTGAACCCCCACGACAGGGACGGAACTATGGCTACACCTTC; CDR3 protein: CASSEPPRQGRNYGYTF